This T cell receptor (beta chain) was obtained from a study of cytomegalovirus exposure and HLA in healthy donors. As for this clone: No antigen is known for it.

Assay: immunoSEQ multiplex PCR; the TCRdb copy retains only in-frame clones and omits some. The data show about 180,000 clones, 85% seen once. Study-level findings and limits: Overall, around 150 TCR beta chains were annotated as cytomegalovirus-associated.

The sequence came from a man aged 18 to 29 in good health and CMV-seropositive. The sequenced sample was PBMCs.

The DNA for the CDR3 is TGTGCCAGCAGAATGCCGGGGACTAGCGGCAATGAGCAGTTCTTC. Translating gives CASRMPGTSGNEQFF. The chain has TRBV27 and TRBJ2-1, with 11 bases lining up with TRBD2. With 6 bases clipped from V and 6 bases from J, the junction kept 7 bases outside the gene matches. Looked up from germline, CDR1 is MNHEY and CDR2 is SMNVEV (reference sequence). CDR3 length: 15 residues.